The 19 T cell receptor beta chains listed next were all sequenced from one sample in a study of TIL therapy for anti-PD-1-resistant metastatic lung cancer. Noted time point: pre-treatment sample, taken before nivolumab and TIL therapy. The immunoSEQ assay was v3. Only in-frame clones appear in the TCRdb table, and some are missing; sequencing was by immunoSEQ multiplex PCR. The data hold more than 55,000 clones, with about 69% observed a single time. Sequences were derived from blood, sampled at baseline. The origin of the receptors is a person aged 25 to 80 with non-small cell lung cancer.

The chain recombines TRBV21-1 with TRBJ2-2; TRBD2, as called in the table, went unchecked against the DNA. TRBV21-1 is a pseudogene. CDR3 size: 17 residues. The CDR3: CASSKEGTSGNTGELFF. The CDR3 DNA reads TGTGCCAGCAGCAAAGAGGGGACTAGTGGGAACACCGGGGAGCTGTTTTTT.

The V call is TRBV20-1, the J call TRBJ2-3, with a tentative D call TRBD1 (5 bases). The germline gives CDR1 DFQATT, CDR2 SNEGSKA (reference sequence). The CDR3 is made up of 11 amino acids. V dropped 6 bases and J dropped 11 bases, with 15 bases sitting between them. The CDR3 DNA is TGCAGTGCAAGGGTCAGGGCGAGGCAGTATTTT. It yields the protein CSARVRARQYF.

V is TRBV7-3 and J is TRBJ2-1; no clear D gene. Germline V gene data show CDR1 as SGHTA and CDR2 as FQGTGA. The CDR3 has 15 residues. V shed 3 bases and J shed 0 bases, with 9 bases lying between them. CDR3 in amino acids: CASSLQSSSYNEQFF. The CDR3 coding sequence is TGTGCCAGCAGCTTGCAGAGCAGCTCCTACAATGAGCAGTTCTTC.

This clone appeared once. V usage is TRBV5-1 and J usage is TRBJ2-1; D may match TRBD1 or TRBD2 (5 bases each). The CDR3 sequence is 14 residues long. CDR1 and CDR2 (germline): SGHRS, YFSETQ. The V end lost 0 bases, the J end lost 6 bases, and 10 bases lay between the germline ends. The CDR3 reads CASSLEGRLNEQFF. CDR3 bases: TGCGCCAGCAGCTTGGAGGGACGCCTCAATGAGCAGTTCTTC.

This chain joins TRBV2 and TRBJ1-6, with 8 bases lining up with TRBD1. In germline, CDR1 is SNHLY, CDR2 FYNNEI. The CDR3 runs 16 residues. The ends lost 7 bases at V and 1 base at J; junction bases unmatched: 6. Here the CDR3 reads CASTLQGDSYNSPLHF. In DNA form, the CDR3 reads TGTGCCAGCACCCTACAGGGGGATTCCTATAATTCACCCCTCCACTTT. The complete variable domain, with remaining parts taken from reference TRBV2 and TRBJ1-6, reads EPEVTQTPSHQVTQMGQEVILRCVPISNHLYFYWYRQILGQKVEFLVSFYNNEISEKSEIFDDQFSVERPDGSNFTLKIRSTKLEDSAMYFCASTLQGDSYNSPLHFGNGTRLTVT.

CDR3 bases: TGTGCCAGCAGCCAAGATCCGCTGGCGGGAGGGCCAGAGACCCAGTACTTC. Translating it yields CASSQDPLAGGPETQYF. The chain joins TRBV4-2 to TRBJ2-5, with 9 bases that match TRBD2. CDR1 is LGHNA and CDR2 is YNFKEQ in the germline V gene. Trimming removed 0 bases from V and 4 bases from J; junction bases left unmatched: 9. The CDR3 covers 17 residues.

The CDR3 is CASSTQGQGINEKLFF. The CDR3 nucleotides are TGTGCCAGCAGCACTCAAGGACAGGGGATTAATGAAAAACTGTTTTTT. The V gene is TRBV7-9, the J gene TRBJ1-4; 9 bases agree with TRBD1. Germline lookup yields CDR1 SEHNR and CDR2 FQNEAQ (reference sequence). The CDR3 is 16 amino acids. The V segment lost 5 bases and the J segment 4 bases; nucleotides outside the gene matches: 8.

The V call is TRBV9, the J call TRBJ1-3; 8 bases line up with TRBD1. V trimming: 3 bases; J trimming: 0 bases; junction bases outside the gene matches: 8. From germline, CDR1 is SGDLS and CDR2 YYNGEE. The CDR3 totals 17 residues. CDR3 DNA sequence: TGTGCCAGCAGCGAGTCGACAGGGGCCGGCTCTGGAAACACCATATATTTT. It translates to CASSESTGAGSGNTIYF.

This chain's CDR3 is CASSPTGASGNTIYF. CDR3 DNA sequence: TGCGCCAGCAGCCCGACAGGCGCCTCTGGAAACACCATATATTTT. The chain joins TRBV5-1 to TRBJ1-3; the D gene is possibly TRBD1 (6 bases). The CDR3 has 15 residues. Germline CDR1 reads SGHRS; CDR2 reads YFSETQ. Between the trimmed V and J ends, which lost 4 bases and 0 bases, there was a span of 11 bases. Combining the CDR3 with reference TRBV5-1 and TRBJ1-3 gives the whole variable domain KAGVTQTPRYLIKTRGQQVTLSCSPISGHRSVSWYQQTPGQGLQFLFEYFSETQRNKGNFPGRFSGRQFSNSRSEMNVSTLELGDSALYLCASSPTGASGNTIYFGEGSWLTVV.

The V gene is TRBV7-2, the J gene TRBJ2-1; TRBD2 aligns across 7 bases. Germline loops: CDR1 SGHTA, CDR2 FQGNSA. With 3 bases clipped from V and 9 bases from J, the junction kept 8 bases outside the gene matches. The CDR3 sequence is 14 residues long. The CDR3 sequence: CASSFAGVISEQFF. The CDR3 coding sequence is TGTGCCAGCAGCTTTGCGGGGGTGATATCTGAGCAGTTCTTC.

The rearrangement joins TRBV5-1 to TRBJ1-2; a possible D gene is TRBD1 (6 bases). Deletions cut 1 base from V and 4 bases from J, with 14 bases between. The CDR3 extends over 15 amino acids. Germline CDR1 and CDR2: SGHRS and YFSETQ. Written as DNA, the CDR3 is TGCGCCAGCAGCTTGACGGTACAGGGTCTCTATGGCTACACCTTC. Protein product: CASSLTVQGLYGYTF.

This chain joins TRBV19 and TRBJ2-1; perhaps D is TRBD1 or TRBD2 (6 bases each). The CDR3 has 16 amino acids. The germline V gene encodes CDR1 LNHDA and CDR2 SQIVND (reference sequence). V was cut by 4 bases and J by 8 bases, with 21 bases left in between. The CDR3 loop is CASSNRGLESADEQFF. In DNA, the CDR3 is TGTGCCAGTAGTAATCGGGGGCTAGAATCGGCCGATGAGCAGTTCTTC. Looking up the rest from reference TRBV19 and TRBJ2-1 gives the full variable domain: DGGITQSPKYLFRKEGQNVTLSCEQNLNHDAMYWYRQDPGQGLRLIYYSQIVNDFQKGDIAEGYSVSREKKESFPLTVTSAQKNPTAFYLCASSNRGLESADEQFFGPGTRLTVL.

The chain recombines TRBV5-4 with TRBJ1-6, with TRBD1 as a possible D gene (5 bases). This CDR3 has 15 amino acids. Trimming pared 4 bases from V and 7 bases from J, leaving 15 bases between. Germline V CDR1 and CDR2: SGHNT, YYREEE (reference sequence). CDR3 DNA sequence: TGTGCCAGCAGCCCCCCCGGGGGGGGAAATTCACCCCTCCACTTT. Translation: CASSPPGGGNSPLHF. Full variable domain (rest looked up from reference TRBV5-4 and TRBJ1-6): ETGVTQSPTHLIKTRGQQVTLRCSSQSGHNTVSWYQQALGQGPQFIFQYYREEENGRGNFPPRFSGLQFPNYSSELNVNALELDDSALYLCASSPPGGGNSPLHFGNGTRLTVT.

The rearrangement links TRBV10-3 to TRBJ1-2; the D is unclear. Germline CDR1 reads ENHRY; CDR2 reads SYGVKD. V was clipped by 11 bases and J by 7 bases, with 20 bases between them. The CDR3 extends over 13 amino acids. In DNA form, the CDR3 reads TGTGCCCCCCAGGCCCTCTTCGGAGGTGGCTACACCTTC. Residues: CAPQALFGGGYTF.

This clone was detected only a few times. The chain uses TRBV7-9 and TRBJ2-7; D not resolved. V was shortened by 5 bases and J by 5 bases, with 7 bases between the two germline ends. The CDR3 loop spans 11 amino acids. Germline V gene lookup returns CDR1 SEHNR and CDR2 FQNEAQ (reference sequence). CDR3 in DNA: TGTGCCAGCAGCGAGACCCACGAGCAGTACTTC. This encodes CASSETHEQYF.

The chain employs TRBV9 and TRBJ2-7; TRBD2 aligns across 12 bases. The CDR3 is made up of 16 amino acids. The germline V gene encodes CDR1 SGDLS and CDR2 YYNGEE. Unmatched junction bases numbered 8, after V lost 2 bases and J lost 5 bases. The DNA for the CDR3 is TGTGCCAGCAGCGTGATTGGGACTAGCGGGTCCCACGAGCAGTACTTC. Its protein is CASSVIGTSGSHEQYF.

The J gene is TRBJ2-3, the V gene TRBV5-4, with a weak D call TRBD2 (7 bases). CDR1 is SGHNT, CDR2 YYREEE, per germline (reference sequence). This CDR3 region has 16 residues. V was clipped by 3 bases and J by 0 bases, with 14 bases between them. The CDR3 bases are TGTGCCAGCAGCTCCGCCGGGGGGCTAAGCACAGATACGCAGTATTTT. This codes for CASSSAGGLSTDTQYF.

This chain joins TRBV5-1 and TRBJ1-5, with a possible D match to TRBD1 (6 bases). V shed 0 bases and J shed 7 bases, with 11 bases lying between them. Germline V gene sequence: CDR1 SGHRS, CDR2 YFSETQ. The CDR3 totals 14 residues. The DNA for the CDR3 is TGCGCCAGCAGCTTGGGGGGGCGTTGGCAGCCCCAGCATTTT. Its protein product is CASSLGGRWQPQHF. Complete variable domain (other parts from reference TRBV5-1 and TRBJ1-5): KAGVTQTPRYLIKTRGQQVTLSCSPISGHRSVSWYQQTPGQGLQFLFEYFSETQRNKGNFPGRFSGRQFSNSRSEMNVSTLELGDSALYLCASSLGGRWQPQHFGDGTRLSIL.

V gene TRBV4-1 combines with J gene TRBJ2-5; the match to TRBD2 covers 7 bases. The CDR3 sequence is 15 residues long. J was trimmed by 5 bases and V by 0 bases; bases with no gene match: 6. CDR1 is MGHRA and CDR2 is YSYEKL in the germline V gene. CDR3 in amino acids: CASSQDRTSLETQYF. The CDR3 DNA follows: TGCGCCAGCAGCCAAGACAGGACTAGTCTGGAGACCCAGTACTTC.